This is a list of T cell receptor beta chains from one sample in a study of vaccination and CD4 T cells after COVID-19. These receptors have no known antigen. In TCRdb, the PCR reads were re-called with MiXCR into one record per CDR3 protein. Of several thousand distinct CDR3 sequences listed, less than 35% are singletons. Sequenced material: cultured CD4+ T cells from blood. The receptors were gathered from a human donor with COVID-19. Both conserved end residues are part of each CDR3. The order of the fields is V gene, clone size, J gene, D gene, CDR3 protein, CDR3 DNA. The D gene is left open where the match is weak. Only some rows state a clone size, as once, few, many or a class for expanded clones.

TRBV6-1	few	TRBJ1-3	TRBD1	CASMGQPSGNTIYF	TGTGCCAGCATGGGACAGCCCTCTGGAAACACCATATATTTT
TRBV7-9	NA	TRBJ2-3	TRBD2	CASSRSETSGASPPRRTDTQYF	TGTGCCAGCAGCCGTAGCGAGACTAGCGGGGCGTCCCCCCCCCGACGCACAGATACGCAGTATTTT
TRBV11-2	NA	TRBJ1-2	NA	CASSLVSGRDGYTF	TGTGCCAGCAGCTTAGTGTCAGGAAGGGATGGCTACACCTTC
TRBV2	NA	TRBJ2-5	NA	CASRTAVTQYF	TGTGCCAGCAGGACAGCCGTGACCCAGTACTTC
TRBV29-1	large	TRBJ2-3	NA	CSVDLGQADTQYF	TGCAGCGTTGACCTCGGACAAGCAGATACGCAGTATTTT
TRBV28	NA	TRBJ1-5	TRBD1	CASSTPNRGNNQPQHF	TGTGCCAGCAGTACCCCGAACAGGGGTAACAATCAGCCCCAGCATTTT
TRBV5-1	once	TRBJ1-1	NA	CASSSHAGQTEAFF	TGCGCCAGCAGCTCGCATGCAGGGCAAACTGAAGCTTTCTTT
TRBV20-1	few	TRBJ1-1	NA	CSAGPDTEAFF	TGCAGTGCGGGTCCGGACACTGAAGCTTTCTTT
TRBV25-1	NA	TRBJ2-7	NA	CASSESVRATYEQYF	TGTGCCAGCAGTGAGTCCGTCAGGGCCACCTACGAGCAGTACTTC
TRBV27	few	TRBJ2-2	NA	CASSLLAHTGELFF	TGTGCCAGCAGTTTGCTAGCCCACACCGGGGAGCTGTTTTTT
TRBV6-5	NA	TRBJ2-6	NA	CASSYPGRGSVLTF	TGTGCCAGCAGTTACCCGGGCCGAGGGAGCGTCCTGACTTTC
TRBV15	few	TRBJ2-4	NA	CATSRGGTGAENIQYF	TGTGCCACCAGCAGAGGGGGGACGGGGGCGGAAAACATTCAGTACTTC
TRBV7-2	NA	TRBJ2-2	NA	CASSLAGGRAGELFF	TGTGCCAGCAGCTTAGCGGGGGGGCGGGCCGGGGAGCTGTTTTTT
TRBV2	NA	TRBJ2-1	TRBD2	CASTGGASYNEQFF	TGTGCCAGCACCGGGGGGGCCTCCTACAATGAGCAGTTCTTC
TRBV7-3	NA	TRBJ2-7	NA	CASSLRQGGEQYF	TGTGCCAGCAGCTTAAGGCAGGGGGGTGAGCAGTACTTC
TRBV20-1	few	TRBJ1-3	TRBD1	CSAREGAPNGNTIYF	TGCAGTGCCAGGGAGGGGGCGCCTAACGGAAACACCATATATTTT
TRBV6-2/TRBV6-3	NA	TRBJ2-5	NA	CASSYWQGETQYF	TGTGCCAGCAGTTACTGGCAGGGGGAGACCCAGTACTTC
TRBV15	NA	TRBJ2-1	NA	CATNTFKQGNEQFF	TGTGCCACCAACACCTTCAAACAGGGCAATGAGCAGTTCTTC
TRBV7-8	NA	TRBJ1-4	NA	CASSSREWAGEKLFF	TGTGCCAGCAGCTCCAGGGAGTGGGCAGGTGAAAAACTGTTTTTT
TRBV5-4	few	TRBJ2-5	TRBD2	CASSLIGRGGGEETQYF	TGTGCCAGCAGCTTGATTGGTCGGGGGGGCGGGGAAGAGACCCAGTACTTC
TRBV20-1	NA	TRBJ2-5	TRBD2	CSARVPAGGVEAQYF	TGCAGTGCTAGAGTCCCAGCGGGGGGTGTTGAGGCCCAGTACTTC
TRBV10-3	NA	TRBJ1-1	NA	CAILALTEAFF	TGTGCCATCCTGGCCCTCACTGAAGCTTTCTTT
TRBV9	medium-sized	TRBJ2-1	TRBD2	CASSASGGLGWFF	TGTGCCAGCAGCGCTAGCGGGGGGCTGGGCTGGTTCTTC